The present entry profiles one T cell receptor (beta chain) with its context. As yet, its antigen is unknown. This CDR3 has 14 residues. The germline V gene encodes CDR1 SGHTA and CDR2 FQGNSA. The J segment lost 6 bases and the V segment lost 5 bases, leaving 7 bases of the junction unmatched. The data are from a study of immune cell composition in non-small cell lung cancer. Study observations and caveats: In adenocarcinoma, maximal tumour-associated clone frequency tracked TIL tumour reactivity.

Sequencing used immunoSEQ multiplex PCR; TCRdb keeps in-frame clones, though not all of them. The table includes about 1,000 clones, 70% to 75% detected once. Normal lung was taken at the farthest possible site, at least 3 cm from tumour. Material: non-adjacent lung tissue. This chain links TRBV7-2 with TRBJ2-1; 7 nucleotides align to TRBD2. The TCR originated in a human donor with non-small cell lung cancer. The CDR3 nucleotides are TGTGCCAGCAGCCAGCAACTAGCGAGCAATGAGCAGTTCTTC. Protein product: CASSQQLASNEQFF.